This TCR beta chain originates from a study of cytomegalovirus exposure and HLA in healthy donors. Germline-derived CDR1 and CDR2 are SQVTM and ANQGSEA. This CDR3 comprises 14 residues. V shed 8 bases and J 7 bases; nucleotides not matched to a gene: 12. The primer mix had 60 Vbeta and 13 Jbeta primers. Here immunoSEQ multiplex PCR was the method, and the copy in TCRdb shows in-frame clones only, minus some. The top ten clones hold around 3.7% of a sample with about 300,000 clones, roughly 90% of them seen once. Input material: PBMCs. The chain joins TRBV29-1 to TRBJ2-2, with TRBD2 identical over 8 bases. The sequence came from a man in his forties in good health and CMV-seropositive. In nucleotides, the CDR3 is TGCAGCATTGGCGGGGGGAGAAGGGGCGGGGAGCTGTTTTTT. It is translated as CSIGGGRRGGELFF.